In this sample, the clone carrying this TCR beta chain turned up once. The table came from immunoSEQ multiplex PCR; TCRdb's copy has only in-frame clones and leaves some out. The sample lists 150,000 to 200,000 clones, approximately 79% occurring once. This sample stems from a study of blood T cell repertoires in COVID-19. Study summary: The analysed material was cDNA or gDNA that came from T cells, B-cell-depleted T cells, or PBMCs.

Germline V gene sequence: CDR1 MNHEY, CDR2 SVGEGT. Trimming removed 6 bases from V and 5 bases from J; junction bases left unmatched: 13. The CDR3 sequence is 16 residues long. The TCR comes from a man aged 55 to 70 with active or convalescent COVID-19. V is TRBV6-2 or TRBV6-3 and J is TRBJ2-7, with 10 nucleotides matching TRBD1. The specimen sequenced was peripheral blood. CDR3 sequence: CASSLFGTGAFHEQYF. The DNA of the CDR3 is TGTGCCAGCAGCCTCTTCGGGACAGGGGCGTTCCACGAGCAGTACTTC.